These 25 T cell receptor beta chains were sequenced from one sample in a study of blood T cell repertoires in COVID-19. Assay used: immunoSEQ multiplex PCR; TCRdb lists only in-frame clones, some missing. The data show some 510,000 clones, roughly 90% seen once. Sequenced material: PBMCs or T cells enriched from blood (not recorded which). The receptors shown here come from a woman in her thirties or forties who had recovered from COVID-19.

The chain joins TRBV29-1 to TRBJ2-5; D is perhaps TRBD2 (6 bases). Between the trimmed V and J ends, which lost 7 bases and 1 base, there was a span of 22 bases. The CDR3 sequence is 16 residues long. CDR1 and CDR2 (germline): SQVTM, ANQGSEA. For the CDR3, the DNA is TGCAGCGCGGGGATGGGAAAGCGGGTTATCCAAGAGACCCAGTACTTC. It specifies CSAGMGKRVIQETQYF.

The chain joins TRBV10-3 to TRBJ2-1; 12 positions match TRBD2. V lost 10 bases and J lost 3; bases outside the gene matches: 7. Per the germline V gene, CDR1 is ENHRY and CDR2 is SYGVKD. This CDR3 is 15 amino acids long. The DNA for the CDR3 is TGTGCCACCTTAGGACTAGCGGGAATCTACAATGAGCAGTTCTTC. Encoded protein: CATLGLAGIYNEQFF.

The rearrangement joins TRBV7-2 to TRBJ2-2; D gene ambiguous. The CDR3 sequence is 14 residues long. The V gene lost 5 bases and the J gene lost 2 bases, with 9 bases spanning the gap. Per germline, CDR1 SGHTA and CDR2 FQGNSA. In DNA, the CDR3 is TGTGCCAGCAGCCGGAGCTTTAACACCGGGGAGCTGTTTTTT. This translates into CASSRSFNTGELFF.

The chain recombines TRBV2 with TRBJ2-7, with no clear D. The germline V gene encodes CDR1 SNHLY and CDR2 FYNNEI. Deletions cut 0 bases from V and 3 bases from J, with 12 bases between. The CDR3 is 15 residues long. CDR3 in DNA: TGTGCCAGCAGTGAAGCACTTTCCAACAGCTACGAGCAGTACTTC. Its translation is CASSEALSNSYEQYF.

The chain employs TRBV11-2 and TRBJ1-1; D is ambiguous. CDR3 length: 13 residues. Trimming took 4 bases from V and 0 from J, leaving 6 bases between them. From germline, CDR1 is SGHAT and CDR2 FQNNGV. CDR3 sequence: CASSSTLNTEAFF. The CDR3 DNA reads TGTGCCAGCAGCTCCACACTGAACACTGAAGCTTTCTTT.

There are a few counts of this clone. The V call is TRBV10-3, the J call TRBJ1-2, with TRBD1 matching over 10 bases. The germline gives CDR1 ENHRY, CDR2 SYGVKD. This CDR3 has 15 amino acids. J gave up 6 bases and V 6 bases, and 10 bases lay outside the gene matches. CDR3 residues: CAIRPPGQGIDGYTF. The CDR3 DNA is TGTGCCATCAGGCCTCCGGGACAGGGGATCGATGGCTACACCTTC.

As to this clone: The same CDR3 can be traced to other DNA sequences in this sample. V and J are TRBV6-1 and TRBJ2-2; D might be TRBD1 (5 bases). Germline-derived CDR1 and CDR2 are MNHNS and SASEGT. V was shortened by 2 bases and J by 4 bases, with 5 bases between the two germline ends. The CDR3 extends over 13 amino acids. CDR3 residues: CASSEQGTGELFF. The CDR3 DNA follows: TGTGCCAGCAGTGAACAGGGCACCGGGGAGCTGTTTTTT.

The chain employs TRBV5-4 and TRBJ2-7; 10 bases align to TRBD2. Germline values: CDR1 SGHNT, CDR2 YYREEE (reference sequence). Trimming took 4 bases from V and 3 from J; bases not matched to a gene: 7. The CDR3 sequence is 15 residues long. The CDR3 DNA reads TGTGCCAGCAGCAGCCGGCTAGCGGGAGTCTACGAGCAGTACTTC. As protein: CASSSRLAGVYEQYF.

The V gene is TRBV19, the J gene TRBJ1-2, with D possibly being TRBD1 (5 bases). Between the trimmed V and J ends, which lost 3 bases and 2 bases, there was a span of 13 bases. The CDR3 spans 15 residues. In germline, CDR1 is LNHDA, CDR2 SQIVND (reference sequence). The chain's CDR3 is CASSIWQGSNYGYTF. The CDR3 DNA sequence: TGTGCCAGTAGTATTTGGCAGGGCTCCAACTATGGCTACACCTTC.

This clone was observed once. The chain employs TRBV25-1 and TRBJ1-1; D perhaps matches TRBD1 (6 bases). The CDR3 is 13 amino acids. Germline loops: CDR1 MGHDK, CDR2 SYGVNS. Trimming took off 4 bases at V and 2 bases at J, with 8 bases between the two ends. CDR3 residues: CASSATGNTEAFF. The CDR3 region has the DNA TGTGCCAGCAGTGCGACAGGCAACACTGAAGCTTTCTTT.

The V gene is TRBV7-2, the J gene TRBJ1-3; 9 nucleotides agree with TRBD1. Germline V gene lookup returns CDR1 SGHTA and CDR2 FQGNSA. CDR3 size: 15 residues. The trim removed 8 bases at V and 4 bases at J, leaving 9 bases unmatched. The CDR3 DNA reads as TGTGCCAGCGGATGGACAGGGGCGGCCGGAAACACCATATATTTT. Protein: CASGWTGAAGNTIYF. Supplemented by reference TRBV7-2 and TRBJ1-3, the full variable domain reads GAGVSQSPSNKVTEKGKDVELRCDPISGHTALYWYRQSLGQGLEFLIYFQGNSAPDKSGLPSDRFSAERTGGSVSTLTIQRTQQEDSAVYLCASGWTGAAGNTIYFGEGSWLTVV.

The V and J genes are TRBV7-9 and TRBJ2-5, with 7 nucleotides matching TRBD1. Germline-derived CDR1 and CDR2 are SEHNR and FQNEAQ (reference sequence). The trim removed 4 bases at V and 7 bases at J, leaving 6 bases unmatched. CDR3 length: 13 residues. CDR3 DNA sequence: TGTGCCAGCAGCTCGACAGGGCTCGGGACCCAGTACTTC. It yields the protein CASSSTGLGTQYF.

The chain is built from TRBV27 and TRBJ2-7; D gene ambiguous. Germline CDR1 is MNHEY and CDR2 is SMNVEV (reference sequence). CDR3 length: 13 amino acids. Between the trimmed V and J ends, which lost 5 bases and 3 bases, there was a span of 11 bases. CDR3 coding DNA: TGTGCCAGCAGTCCTCAGCGTCGCTACGAGCAGTACTTC. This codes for CASSPQRRYEQYF.

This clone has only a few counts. The DNA of the CDR3 is TGTGCCAGTAGTATAGTTGGAAAGGAGACTGGAAACACCATATATTTT. Encoded protein: CASSIVGKETGNTIYF. This sequence joins TRBV19 and TRBJ1-3; D unclear. V lost 1 base and J lost 2, with 12 bases in between. Germline V CDR1 and CDR2: LNHDA, SQIVND (reference sequence). The length of the CDR3 is 16 residues.

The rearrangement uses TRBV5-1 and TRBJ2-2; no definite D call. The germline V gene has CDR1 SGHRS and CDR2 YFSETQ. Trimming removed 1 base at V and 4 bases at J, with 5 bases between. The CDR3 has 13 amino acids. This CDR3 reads CASSLQVTGELFF. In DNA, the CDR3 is TGCGCCAGCAGCTTGCAGGTCACCGGGGAGCTGTTTTTT.

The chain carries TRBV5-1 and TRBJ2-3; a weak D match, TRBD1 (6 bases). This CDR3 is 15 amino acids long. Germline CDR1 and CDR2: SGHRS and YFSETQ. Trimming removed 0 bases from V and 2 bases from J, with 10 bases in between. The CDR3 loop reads CASSLGGQNTDTQYF. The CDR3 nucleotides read TGCGCCAGCAGCTTGGGGGGACAAAACACAGATACGCAGTATTTT.

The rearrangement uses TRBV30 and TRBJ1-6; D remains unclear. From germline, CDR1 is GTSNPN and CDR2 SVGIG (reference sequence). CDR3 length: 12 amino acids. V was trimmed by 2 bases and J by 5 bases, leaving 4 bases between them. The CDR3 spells CAWSLNNSPLHF. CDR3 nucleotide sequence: TGTGCCTGGAGTCTAAATAATTCACCCCTCCACTTT.

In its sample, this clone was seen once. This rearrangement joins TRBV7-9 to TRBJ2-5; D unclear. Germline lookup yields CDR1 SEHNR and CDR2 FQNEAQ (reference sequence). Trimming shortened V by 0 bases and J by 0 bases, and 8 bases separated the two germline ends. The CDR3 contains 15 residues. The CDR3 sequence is CASSLAGRNQETQYF. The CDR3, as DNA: TGTGCCAGCAGCTTAGCGGGCCGGAACCAAGAGACCCAGTACTTC.

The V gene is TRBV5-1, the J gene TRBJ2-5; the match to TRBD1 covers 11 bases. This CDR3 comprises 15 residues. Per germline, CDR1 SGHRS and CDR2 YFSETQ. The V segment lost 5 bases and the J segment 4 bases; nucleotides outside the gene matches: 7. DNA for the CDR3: TGCGCCAGCAGTCGTGGACAGGGGGCGAGAGAGACCCAGTACTTC. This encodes CASSRGQGARETQYF.

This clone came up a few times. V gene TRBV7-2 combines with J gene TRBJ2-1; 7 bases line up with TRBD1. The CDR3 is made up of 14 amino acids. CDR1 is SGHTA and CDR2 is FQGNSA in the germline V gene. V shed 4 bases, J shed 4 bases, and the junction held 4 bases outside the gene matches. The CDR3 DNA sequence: TGTGCCAGCAGCTCCCCGGGACAGTACAATGAGCAGTTCTTC. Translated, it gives CASSSPGQYNEQFF.

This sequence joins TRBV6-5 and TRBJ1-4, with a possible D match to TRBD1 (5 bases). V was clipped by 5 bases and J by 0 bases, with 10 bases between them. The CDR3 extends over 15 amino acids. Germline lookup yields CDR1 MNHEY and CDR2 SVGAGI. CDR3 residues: CASSPHRTTNEKLFF. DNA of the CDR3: TGTGCCAGCAGTCCGCACAGGACAACTAATGAAAAACTGTTTTTT.

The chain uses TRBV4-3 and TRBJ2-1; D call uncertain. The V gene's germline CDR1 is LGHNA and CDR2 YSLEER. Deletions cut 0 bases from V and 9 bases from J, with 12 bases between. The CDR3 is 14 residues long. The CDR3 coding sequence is TGCGCCAGCAGCCAAGAAGCCTGGAGTCCTGAGCAGTTCTTC. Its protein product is CASSQEAWSPEQFF.

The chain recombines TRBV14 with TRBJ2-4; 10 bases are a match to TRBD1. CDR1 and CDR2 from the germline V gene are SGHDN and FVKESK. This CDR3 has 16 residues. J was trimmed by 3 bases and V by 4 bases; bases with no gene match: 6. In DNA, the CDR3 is TGTGCCAGCAGCCCCTTAGGGACAGGGGACAAAAACATTCAGTACTTC. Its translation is CASSPLGTGDKNIQYF.

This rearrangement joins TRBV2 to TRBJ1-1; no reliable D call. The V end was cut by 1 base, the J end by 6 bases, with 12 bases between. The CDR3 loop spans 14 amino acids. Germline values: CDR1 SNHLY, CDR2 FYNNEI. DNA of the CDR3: TGTGCCAGCAGTGAAGACTTGGAGTTCCCTGAAGCTTTCTTT. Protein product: CASSEDLEFPEAFF. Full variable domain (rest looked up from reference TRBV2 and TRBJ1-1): EPEVTQTPSHQVTQMGQEVILRCVPISNHLYFYWYRQILGQKVEFLVSFYNNEISEKSEIFDDQFSVERPDGSNFTLKIRSTKLEDSAMYFCASSEDLEFPEAFFGQGTRLTVV.

The CDR3, as DNA: TGTGCCAGCAGCCCAAATACAGGGGGGAGCACCGGGGAGCTGTTTTTT. It is translated as CASSPNTGGSTGELFF. The chain is built from TRBV6-6 and TRBJ2-2; 8 nucleotides match TRBD1. Germline CDR1 is MNHNY and CDR2 is SVGAGI (reference sequence). The CDR3 extends over 16 amino acids. V lost 6 bases and J lost 4; bases outside the gene matches: 10.